The rows below give T cell receptor beta chains drawn from one sample of a study of blood T cell repertoires in COVID-19. Clones were sequenced by immunoSEQ multiplex PCR, and TCRdb holds only the in-frame ones, with some missing. The repertoire has under 450,000 clones, more than 75% of them found once; the top ten carry about 1.2%. Sequenced: peripheral blood. All receptors come from a human donor with acute or convalescent COVID-19. The donor label of this sample is uncertain. CDR3s include the opening cysteine and the closing phenylalanine or tryptophan. D genes are given only for firm matches. The listing skips clone size in some rows; elsewhere it reads once, few, many or a size class.

d_call,j_call,v_call,cdr3_length,clone_size,cdr3_aa,cdr3_nt
TRBD1,TRBJ1-1,TRBV5-1,16,-,CASKMGQGSRNTEAFF,TGCGCCAGCAAGATGGGACAGGGATCTCGGAACACTGAAGCTTTCTTT
-,TRBJ1-5,TRBV11-2,14,-,CASSPRTEGKPQHF,TGTGCCAGCAGCCCACGGACAGAGGGGAAGCCCCAGCATTTT
-,TRBJ1-5,TRBV2,14,-,CASSALSEGPPQHF,TGTGCCAGCAGTGCCTTAAGTGAGGGTCCGCCCCAGCATTTT
-,TRBJ1-1,TRBV28,16,-,CASSLNWGRPNTEAFF,TGTGCCAGCAGTTTAAACTGGGGGCGACCAAACACTGAAGCTTTCTTT
-,TRBJ1-5,TRBV27,12,many,CASSLTGQPQHF,TGTGCCAGCAGTTTAACGGGGCAGCCCCAGCATTTT
TRBD1,TRBJ1-1,TRBV18,17,-,CASLPGGYSRMNTEAFF,TGTGCCAGCCTTCCAGGGGGGTATAGTCGGATGAACACTGAAGCTTTCTTT
-,TRBJ1-6,TRBV7-2,15,-,CASSFQGRANSPLHF,TGTGCCAGCAGCTTCCAAGGCAGGGCGAATTCACCCCTCCACTTT
-,TRBJ2-1,TRBV20-1,10,-,CSASAAEQFF,TGCAGTGCTTCAGCGGCTGAGCAGTTCTTC
-,TRBJ1-1,TRBV3-1/TRBV3-2,13,-,CASSQQGGTEAFF,TGTGCCAGCAGCCAGCAAGGCGGGACTGAAGCTTTCTTT
TRBD1,TRBJ1-5,TRBV30,12,-,CAWTQGNQPQHF,TGTGCCTGGACACAGGGGAATCAGCCCCAGCATTTT
-,TRBJ2-1,TRBV6-5,15,once,CASSARTTGYNEQFF,TGTGCCAGCAGCGCTAGAACTACTGGCTACAATGAGCAGTTCTTC
-,TRBJ2-5,TRBV3-1/TRBV3-2,12,few,CASSRAGETQYF,TGTGCCAGCAGCCGGGCGGGGGAGACCCAGTACTTC
TRBD1,TRBJ1-2,TRBV11-2,15,-,CASSVEQGASGGYTF,TGTGCCAGCAGCGTAGAACAGGGGGCGTCGGGTGGCTACACCTTC
-,TRBJ2-5,TRBV27,13,-,CASSLAGPETQYF,TGTGCCAGCAGTTTAGCTGGGCCGGAGACCCAGTACTTC
TRBD1,TRBJ1-1,TRBV7-9,13,once,CASSATGDTEAFF,TGTGCCAGCAGCGCGACAGGGGACACTGAAGCTTTCTTT
-,TRBJ2-1,TRBV2,14,-,CASLGLRGFQEQFF,TGTGCCAGTCTCGGGCTTAGAGGGTTTCAAGAGCAGTTCTTC
TRBD1,TRBJ1-5,TRBV4-2,17,-,CASSAHYGTGWDQPQHF,TGTGCCAGCAGCGCCCACTACGGGACAGGGTGGGATCAGCCCCAGCATTTT